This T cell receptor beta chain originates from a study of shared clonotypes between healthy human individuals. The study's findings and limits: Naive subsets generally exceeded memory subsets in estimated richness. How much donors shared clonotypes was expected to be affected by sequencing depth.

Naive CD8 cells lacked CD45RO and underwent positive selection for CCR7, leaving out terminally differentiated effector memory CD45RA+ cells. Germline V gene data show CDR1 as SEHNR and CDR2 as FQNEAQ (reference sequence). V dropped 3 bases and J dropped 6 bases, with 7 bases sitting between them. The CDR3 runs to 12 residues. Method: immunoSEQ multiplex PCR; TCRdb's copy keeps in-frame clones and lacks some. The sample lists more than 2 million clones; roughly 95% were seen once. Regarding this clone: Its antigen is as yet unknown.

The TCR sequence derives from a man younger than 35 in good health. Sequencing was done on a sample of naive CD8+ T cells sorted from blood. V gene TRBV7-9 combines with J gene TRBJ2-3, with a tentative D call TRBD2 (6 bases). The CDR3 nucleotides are TGTGCCAGCAGCTTGACTAGGGATACGCAGTATTTT. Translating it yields CASSLTRDTQYF.